The rows below give T cell receptor beta chains drawn from one sample of a study of neoadjuvant anti-PD-1 for oral cavity cancer. TCRdb's copy holds only in-frame clones and misses some; the assay was immunoSEQ multiplex PCR. The repertoire holds approximately 17,000 clones, with 72% as singletons. The source was PBMCs, collected before nivolumab (anti-PD-1) treatment. These receptors originate from a person aged 40 to 85 with oral cavity squamous cell carcinoma. CDR3s include the opening cysteine and the closing phenylalanine or tryptophan. The order of the fields is D gene, clone size, J gene, V gene, CDR3 DNA, CDR3 protein. D genes are given only for firm matches. Where a row states a size, it is once, few, many or the class of an expanded clone; other rows omit it.

TRBD1	.	TRBJ2-7	TRBV29-1	TGCAGCGCGGGGACAGGGTCAACCGAGCAGTACTTC	CSAGTGSTEQYF
.	.	TRBJ1-4	TRBV10-3	TGTGCCATCGCCAACAGCCGTAATGAAAAACTGTTTTTT	CAIANSRNEKLFF
TRBD1	few	TRBJ1-2	TRBV7-6	TGTGCCAGCAGCTACTCAACCGGGACAGGGTATGGCTACACCTTC	CASSYSTGTGYGYTF
TRBD1	.	TRBJ1-5	TRBV30	TGTGCCTGGAGTTACATGGGACAGACCAACAATCAGCCCCAGCATTTT	CAWSYMGQTNNQPQHF
TRBD1	once	TRBJ2-2	TRBV6-1	TGTGCCAGCACCCCGGACAGGGCGGGCGGGGAGCTGTTTTTT	CASTPDRAGGELFF
TRBD1	.	TRBJ2-7	TRBV13	TGTGCCAGCAGCCCCGGACAGGGTGTCTACGAGCAGTACTTC	CASSPGQGVYEQYF
.	few	TRBJ1-6	TRBV6-5	TGTGCCAGCACTACAGCTAATAATTCACCCCTCCACTTT	CASTTANNSPLHF
.	.	TRBJ1-5	TRBV7-6	TGTGCCAGCAGCTTAGAGGGGCAGGGGTCTCAGCCCCAGCATTTT	CASSLEGQGSQPQHF
.	.	TRBJ2-3	TRBV6-4	TGTGCCAGCAGTGACTCTTCGGGAGACACAGATACGCAGTATTTT	CASSDSSGDTDTQYF
TRBD2	.	TRBJ2-7	TRBV10-3	TGTGCCATCAGTGAGTCACCAGGACTAGCGGCGACCTACGAGCAGTACTTC	CAISESPGLAATYEQYF
.	.	TRBJ2-7	TRBV19	TGTGCCAGTAGTTTGGGGGGCCACTCCTACGAGCAGTACTTC	CASSLGGHSYEQYF
.	.	TRBJ1-1	TRBV6-4	TGTGCCAGCAGTGTTAGTCTGAACACTGAAGCTTTCTTT	CASSVSLNTEAFF
TRBD2	.	TRBJ2-3	TRBV19	TGTGCCAGTAGTTGGGAGGGACTAGCGATTCCCACAGATACGCAGTATTTT	CASSWEGLAIPTDTQYF
.	.	TRBJ2-4	TRBV7-6	TGTGCCAGCAGCCTCCCCTGGGCGGCCAAAAACATTCAGTACTTC	CASSLPWAAKNIQYF
.	once	TRBJ2-7	TRBV5-1	TGCGCCAGCAGTCCTCCGGAGACGCCTCACGAGCAGTACTTC	CASSPPETPHEQYF